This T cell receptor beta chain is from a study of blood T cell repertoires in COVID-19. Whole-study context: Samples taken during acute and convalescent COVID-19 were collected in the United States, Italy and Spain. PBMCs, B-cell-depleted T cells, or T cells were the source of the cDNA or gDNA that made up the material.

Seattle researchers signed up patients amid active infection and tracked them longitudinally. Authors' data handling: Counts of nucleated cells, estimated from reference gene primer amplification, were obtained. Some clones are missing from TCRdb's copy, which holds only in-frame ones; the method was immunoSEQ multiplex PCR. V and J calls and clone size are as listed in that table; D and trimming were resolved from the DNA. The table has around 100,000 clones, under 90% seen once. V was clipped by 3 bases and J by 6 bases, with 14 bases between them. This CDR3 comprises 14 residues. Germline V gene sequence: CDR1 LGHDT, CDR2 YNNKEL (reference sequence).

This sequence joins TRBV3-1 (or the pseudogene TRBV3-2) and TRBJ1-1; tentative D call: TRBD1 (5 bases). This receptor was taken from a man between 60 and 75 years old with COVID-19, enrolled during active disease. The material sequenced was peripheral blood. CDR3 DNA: TGTGCCAGCAGCCACGCCGACCGGGGGGCTGAAGCTTTCTTT. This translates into CASSHADRGAEAFF.